The 22 T cell receptor beta chains below all came from one sample that was sequenced in a study of T-cell reconstitution after alpha-beta-depleted transplantation in children. Preparation of the TCRbeta library used unique molecular identifiers. TCRdb called the PCR reads again in MiXCR, with one record for every CDR3 protein. Here the sample spans approximately 230,000 distinct CDR3 sequences, around 25% being singletons. The sample was PBMCs, taken before TCRalphabeta/CD19-depleted stem cell transplant. All receptors come from a girl aged 2 to 10 with Fanconi anemia, due to receive a stem cell transplant.

This clonotype was seen many times. The gene calls are TRBV28 and TRBJ2-1; TRBD2 aligns across 14 bases. Germline CDR1 and CDR2: MDHEN and SYDVKM. V was pared by 3 bases and J by 9 bases, with 19 bases of the junction left unmatched. The CDR3 contains 20 residues. The CDR3 sequence is CASSFPTSGGALLSSGEQFF. The CDR3 coding sequence is TGTGCCAGCAGTTTCCCGACTAGCGGGGGGGCCCTCCTCTCTTCGGGTGAGCAGTTCTTC. The whole variable domain, filled in from reference TRBV28 and TRBJ2-1, reads DVKVTQSSRYLVKRTGEKVFLECVQDMDHENMFWYRQDPGLGLRLIYFSYDVKMKEKGDIPEGYSVSREKKERFSLILESASTNQTSMYLCASSFPTSGGALLSSGEQFFGPGTRLTVL.

The chain uses TRBV7-6 and TRBJ2-1, with no clear D. The germline V gene has CDR1 SGHVS and CDR2 FNYEAQ. V was cut by 2 bases and J by 3 bases, with 11 bases left in between. CDR3 length: 15 amino acids. This CDR3 is CASSLHSIDYNEQFF. The CDR3 region has the DNA TGTGCCAGCAGCTTACATAGCATCGACTACAATGAGCAGTTCTTC.

This clonotype was picked up a small number of times. The CDR3 protein is CASSLEGETNSPLHF. CDR3 DNA sequence: TGTGCCAGCAGCTTAGAAGGGGAGACGAATTCACCCCTCCACTTT. The genes are TRBV7-8 and TRBJ1-6; TRBD1 is a possible D gene (5 bases). Trimming took off 1 base at V and 7 bases at J, with 11 bases between the two ends. CDR1 and CDR2 (germline): SGHVS, FQNEAQ. The CDR3 runs 15 residues.

The chain combines TRBV5-1 with TRBJ1-4; 8 bases line up with TRBD1. This CDR3 spans 13 amino acids. Germline CDR1 SGHRS, CDR2 YFSETQ. J lost 7 bases, V lost 3 bases, and 2 bases had no gene match. The chain's CDR3 is CASSYGQGEKLFF. The CDR3 DNA is TGCGCCAGCAGCTATGGACAGGGTGAAAAACTGTTTTTT.

The chain has TRBV18 and TRBJ2-5, with a possible D match to TRBD2 (6 bases). V gave up 2 bases and J gave up 5 bases, with 15 bases separating them. This CDR3 contains 15 residues. Germline CDR1 KGHSH, CDR2 LQKENI. DNA of the CDR3: TGTGCCAGCTCACCAGGTAGCGGAAGCTTGGAGACCCAGTACTTC. Translating it yields CASSPGSGSLETQYF.

This chain links TRBV20-1 with TRBJ2-7, with 8 nucleotides matching TRBD1. With 0 bases clipped from V and 1 base from J, the junction kept 5 bases outside the gene matches. Germline V gene sequence: CDR1 DFQATT, CDR2 SNEGSKA (reference sequence). This CDR3 comprises 15 residues. Here the CDR3 DNA reads TGCAGTGCTAGAGATCAAGGGACAGGATCCTACGAGCAGTACTTC. This sequence encodes CSARDQGTGSYEQYF.

This clonotype was recorded a few times. This rearrangement joins TRBV29-1 to TRBJ2-5; no clear D. Germline CDR1 reads SQVTM; CDR2 reads ANQGSEA. V lost 7 bases to trimming and J lost 2 bases, with 11 bases between them. The CDR3 has 12 amino acids. The CDR3 DNA reads TGCAGCGCCGGACGGGCGCAAGAGACCCAGTACTTC. The encoded protein is CSAGRAQETQYF.

This chain joins TRBV3-1 and TRBJ1-2; D gene ambiguous. The CDR3 has 13 amino acids. The germline gives CDR1 LGHDT, CDR2 YNNKEL (reference sequence). Here the CDR3 DNA reads TGTACCATCAGTTTTGTACAGAACTATGGCTACACCTTC. Amino acid sequence: CTISFVQNYGYTF.

This sequence joins TRBV29-1 and TRBJ1-6; 7 bases are a match to TRBD1. CDR1 is SQVTM, CDR2 ANQGSEA, per germline. V dropped 6 bases and J dropped 8; count of bases not matched to a gene: 7. This CDR3 is built from 13 residues. CDR3 region: CSVRQGWDSPLHF. CDR3 coding DNA: TGCAGCGTCCGACAGGGTTGGGATTCACCCCTCCACTTT.

The chain couples TRBV20-1 to TRBJ1-3; possibly TRBD1 for D (6 bases). CDR3 length: 16 residues. V lost 0 bases to trimming and J lost 2 bases, with 14 bases between them. Germline V gene data show CDR1 as DFQATT and CDR2 as SNEGSKA (reference sequence). This CDR3 reads CSARDGGRDTGNTIYF. CDR3 nucleotide sequence: TGCAGTGCTAGAGATGGGGGGCGCGATACTGGAAACACCATATATTTT.

The V gene is TRBV11-2, the J gene TRBJ2-3; D is possibly TRBD2 (5 bases). The germline V gene encodes CDR1 SGHAT and CDR2 FQNNGV. Trimming took off 3 bases at V and 0 bases at J, with 13 bases between the two ends. The CDR3 runs to 16 residues. CDR3 sequence: CASSFELDASTDTQYF. Here the CDR3 DNA reads TGTGCCAGCAGCTTTGAACTAGACGCTAGCACAGATACGCAGTATTTT.

This chain joins TRBV20-1 and TRBJ2-7; D uncertain. V gave up 0 bases and J gave up 3 bases, with 9 bases separating them. From germline, CDR1 is DFQATT and CDR2 SNEGSKA (reference sequence). This CDR3 spans 13 amino acids. CDR3 bases: TGCAGTGCTAGAGATCCCCGGGTCTACGAGCAGTACTTC. Amino acids: CSARDPRVYEQYF.

This clonotype has just a few counts. The J gene is TRBJ1-3, the V gene TRBV6-1, with D possibly TRBD1 on 6 matching bases. The V gene lost 6 bases and the J gene lost 0 bases, with 9 bases spanning the gap. Germline lookup yields CDR1 MNHNS and CDR2 SASEGT. This CDR3 region has 14 residues. The DNA for the CDR3 is TGTGCCAGCAGAACAGGGAGCTCTGGAAACACCATATATTTT. Translated: CASRTGSSGNTIYF.

The genes are TRBV14 and TRBJ2-1; tentatively, D is TRBD2 (6 bases). The germline CDR1 and CDR2 sequences are SGHDN and FVKESK. Trimming took off 5 bases at V and 6 bases at J, with 11 bases between the two ends. The CDR3 has 13 residues. CDR3: CASSVRLVNEQFF. CDR3 nucleotides: TGTGCCAGCAGCGTCCGACTAGTCAATGAGCAGTTCTTC.

This clonotype was counted only a few times. J is TRBJ2-7 and V is TRBV11-2; 13 nucleotides line up with TRBD2. CDR3 length equals 18 residues. From germline, CDR1 is SGHAT and CDR2 FQNNGV. Trimming at V came to 1 base and at J to 2 bases, leaving 8 bases not matched to a gene. The CDR3 spells CASSLVSGTSGTPYEQYF. DNA for the CDR3: TGTGCCAGCAGCTTAGTGAGTGGGACTAGCGGGACCCCCTACGAGCAGTACTTC.

The chain employs TRBV7-2 and TRBJ2-1; no definite D call. This CDR3 spans 15 amino acids. Between the trimmed V and J ends, which lost 5 bases and 2 bases, there was a span of 13 bases. Germline V CDR1 and CDR2: SGHTA, FQGNSA. The CDR3 loop reads CASSLDLSPYNEQFF. CDR3 sequence (DNA): TGTGCCAGCAGCCTAGACCTTAGCCCCTACAATGAGCAGTTCTTC. The full variable domain, rest sourced from reference TRBV7-2 and TRBJ2-1, is GAGVSQSPSNKVTEKGKDVELRCDPISGHTALYWYRQSLGQGLEFLIYFQGNSAPDKSGLPSDRFSAERTGGSVSTLTIQRTQQEDSAVYLCASSLDLSPYNEQFFGPGTRLTVL.

CDR3 DNA sequence: TGTGCCAGCAGCGATCGGGACACCGGGTACCAAGAGACCCAGTACTTC. Translated, it gives CASSDRDTGYQETQYF. The V call is TRBV5-8, the J call TRBJ2-5, with D perhaps TRBD1 (6 bases). There are 16 residues in the CDR3. Trimming pared 4 bases from V and 0 bases from J, leaving 16 bases between. Germline loops: CDR1 SGHTS, CDR2 YDEGEE.

This clonotype was observed a few times. J is TRBJ2-3 and V is TRBV28; no definite D call. CDR1 and CDR2 from the germline V gene are MDHEN and SYDVKM. The CDR3 totals 15 residues. V lost 0 bases, J lost 0 bases, and 7 bases lay in between. The CDR3 sequence is CASSLWVSSTDTQYF. CDR3 bases: TGTGCCAGCAGTTTATGGGTTTCTAGCACAGATACGCAGTATTTT.

At least ten counts were recorded for this clonotype. This sequence joins TRBV11-2 and TRBJ2-2; maybe TRBD1 (5 bases). V was cut by 3 bases and J by 5 bases, with 10 bases left in between. The CDR3 extends over 14 amino acids. CDR1 is SGHAT, CDR2 FQNNGV, per germline. The CDR3 DNA reads TGTGCCAGCAGCTTGGAACAGGCGACCGGGGAGCTGTTTTTT. Translated, it gives CASSLEQATGELFF.

V and J are TRBV29-1 and TRBJ2-1; D is possibly TRBD1 (5 bases). This CDR3 comprises 14 residues. The V end lost 7 bases, the J end lost 5 bases, and 18 bases lay between the germline ends. The germline CDR1 and CDR2 sequences are SQVTM and ANQGSEA. CDR3: CSAHVAGRNNEQFF. The CDR3 DNA sequence: TGCAGCGCCCACGTGGCAGGGCGGAACAATGAGCAGTTCTTC.

A few counts support this clonotype. The chain recombines TRBV12-3 or TRBV12-4 with TRBJ2-1, with D perhaps assigned TRBD1 or TRBD2 (5 bases each). The CDR3 contains 13 residues. V shed 2 bases and J shed 6 bases, with 8 bases lying between them. The CDR3 sequence: CASSLLGTNEQFF. In nucleotides, the CDR3 is TGTGCCAGCAGTTTACTGGGGACCAATGAGCAGTTCTTC.

This clonotype has at least ten counts. The V gene is TRBV6-1, the J gene TRBJ2-5, with D possibly TRBD2 on 5 matching bases. With 5 bases removed from V and 3 bases from J, the gap between germline ends came to 13 bases. The CDR3 is 14 amino acids. The germline CDR1 and CDR2 sequences are MNHNS and SASEGT. The CDR3 region is CASSRLSGKETQYF. DNA of the CDR3: TGTGCCAGCAGTAGGTTATCCGGGAAAGAGACCCAGTACTTC.